The rows below give T cell receptor beta chains drawn from one sample of a study of CD4 T cells in relation to SARS-CoV-2 and coronaviruses. Repertoires were generated with immunoSEQ multiplex PCR, while TCRdb's copy carries only in-frame clones and drops some. The sample consists of tens of thousands of clones, 75% of them appearing once. No antigen has been identified for these receptors. Sequencing was performed on CD4+ T cells from PBMCs, cultured in vitro. These receptors came from a human donor in good health. Each CDR3 is given with its conserved first and last residue. The order of the fields is D gene, clone size, V gene, J gene, CDR3 DNA, CDR3 protein. D genes are given only for firm matches. A clone size is listed for some rows: how often the clone was seen (once, few, many), or a class if it is expanded.

.,.,TRBV9,TRBJ2-5,TGTGCCAGCAGCGTAGGCAAGCGGCAGTGGGAGACCCAGTACTTC,CASSVGKRQWETQYF
TRBD2,.,TRBV2,TRBJ2-3,TGTGCCAGCAGCGTTATTGTAGCGGGAGGGCCGGGTAGCACAGATACGCAGTATTTT,CASSVIVAGGPGSTDTQYF
.,.,TRBV5-8,TRBJ2-7,TGTGCCAGCAGCGTTGTGAAGGTTTTTCGGCCCTTCGAGCAGTACTTC,CASSVVKVFRPFEQYF
TRBD2,.,TRBV6-5,TRBJ2-1,TGTGCCAGCAGTTCGACTAGCGTTGGGTCCAATGAGCAGTTCTTC,CASSSTSVGSNEQFF
.,.,TRBV7-2,TRBJ2-1,TGTGCCAGCAGCCCGCAGGTGTACAATGAGCAGTTCTTC,CASSPQVYNEQFF
TRBD1,.,TRBV27,TRBJ2-3,TGTGCCAGCAGCCTGACAGGGAGCGCAGATACGCAGTATTTT,CASSLTGSADTQYF
TRBD1,.,TRBV27,TRBJ2-7,TGTGCCAGCAGTCCCTCACAGGGGTCCTACGAGCAGTACTTC,CASSPSQGSYEQYF
.,once,TRBV5-1,TRBJ1-2,TGCGCCAGCAGCTTGGCCTTTGACTTGAGGGGCTACACCTTC,CASSLAFDLRGYTF
TRBD1,.,TRBV7-9,TRBJ1-2,TGTGCCAGCAGCCCCCCAGGACAGGGGGGCTATGGCTACACCTTC,CASSPPGQGGYGYTF
TRBD2,.,TRBV10-3,TRBJ2-5,TGTGCCATCAGTAGCTCTAGCGGGGATCAAGAGACCCAGTACTTC,CAISSSSGDQETQYF
.,.,TRBV4-3,TRBJ1-1,TGCGCCAGCAGCCGGCCGGGGAACACTGAAGCTTTCTTT,CASSRPGNTEAFF
.,.,TRBV5-1,TRBJ2-3,TGCGCCAGCAGCATCGGGACTTTCACAGATACGCAGTATTTT,CASSIGTFTDTQYF
TRBD1,.,TRBV5-6,TRBJ1-6,TGTGCCAGCAGCTCCGGACAGGGGTATACCTCACCCCTCCACTTT,CASSSGQGYTSPLHF
TRBD1,.,TRBV29-1,TRBJ1-1,TGCAGCTTCCGGCAGGGGGGGAACACTGAAGCTTTCTTT,CSFRQGGNTEAFF
.,.,TRBV30,TRBJ2-5,TGTGCCTGGAGTGTGGGGGGGCAGGAGACCCAGTACTTC,CAWSVGGQETQYF
TRBD2,.,TRBV3-1/TRBV3-2,TRBJ2-5,TGTGCCAGCAGCTCCGAGGGAGGGCGGTGGGTTGTGTACTTC,CASSSEGGRWVVYF
TRBD1,.,TRBV10-3,TRBJ2-7,TGTGCCATCAGGGGGACAGGGGGCTCCTACGAGCAGTACTTC,CAIRGTGGSYEQYF
.,.,TRBV3-1/TRBV3-2,TRBJ2-1,TGTGCCAGCAGCGCACCGGGGGGCCTGGGAATCAATGAGCAGTTCTTC,CASSAPGGLGINEQFF
.,.,TRBV12-3/TRBV12-4,TRBJ2-3,TGTGCCAGCAGGGCGACAACAGATACGCAGTATTTT,CASRATTDTQYF
TRBD1,.,TRBV5-4,TRBJ2-2,TGTGCCAGCAGCCCGGGGACAGGGAGGGCCGGGGAGCTGTTTTTT,CASSPGTGRAGELFF
.,.,TRBV10-3,TRBJ1-1,TGTGCCATCAGTGAGTGGACGGGTTTCAGTACTGAAGCTTTCTTT,CAISEWTGFSTEAFF
.,.,TRBV7-2,TRBJ2-4,TGTGCAAGTGGCGGGGAAGCTTCGGTGGGTCAGTACTTC,CASGGEASVGQYF
.,once,TRBV11-3,TRBJ2-1,TGTGCCAGCAGCTTAGTTAAAAGCGGCCACAATGAGCAGTTCTTC,CASSLVKSGHNEQFF
.,once,TRBV27,TRBJ1-5,TGTGCCAGCAGTTTGGCGTTGTATCAGCCCCAGCATTTT,CASSLALYQPQHF
.,.,TRBV23-1,TRBJ1-2,TGCGCCAGCAGTGGGGGGGAAGGGGGGATCTTGGACTATGGCTACACCTTC,CASSGGEGGILDYGYTF
.,.,TRBV5-6,TRBJ1-5,TGTGCCAGCAGCTTGGCCGGGTTCGGCAGCCTTAGGTTCAATCAGCCCCAGCATTTT,CASSLAGFGSLRFNQPQHF
TRBD1,.,TRBV3-1/TRBV3-2,TRBJ1-4,TGTGCCAGCAGCCAGTCCCAGACAGGGGTTGTAAAACTGTTTTTT,CASSQSQTGVVKLFF
TRBD1,.,TRBV5-1,TRBJ1-6,TGCGCCAGCAGGGCCGGACAGGGGGCCTTTGGAAATTCACCCCTCCACTTT,CASRAGQGAFGNSPLHF